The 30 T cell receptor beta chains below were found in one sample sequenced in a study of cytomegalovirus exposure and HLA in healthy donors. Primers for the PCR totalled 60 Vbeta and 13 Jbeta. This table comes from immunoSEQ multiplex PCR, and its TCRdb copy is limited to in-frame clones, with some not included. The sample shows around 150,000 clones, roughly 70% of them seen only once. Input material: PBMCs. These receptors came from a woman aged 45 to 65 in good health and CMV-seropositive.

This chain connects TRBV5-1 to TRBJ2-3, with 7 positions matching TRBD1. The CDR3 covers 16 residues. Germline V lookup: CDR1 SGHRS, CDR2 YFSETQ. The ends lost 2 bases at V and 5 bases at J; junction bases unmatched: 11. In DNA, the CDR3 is TGCGCCAGCAGCTTCGATCCGGACAGGATCGGAGATACGCAGTATTTT. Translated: CASSFDPDRIGDTQYF.

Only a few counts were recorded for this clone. As DNA, the CDR3 is TGTGCCAGCAGCCCGGGTCTCAGGGATAATTCACCCCTCCACTTT. It translates to CASSPGLRDNSPLHF. This chain links TRBV6-6 with TRBJ1-6, with D perhaps TRBD1 (5 bases). Germline V gene lookup returns CDR1 MNHNY and CDR2 SVGAGI (reference sequence). CDR3 length equals 15 residues. Trimming cost V 6 bases and J 5 bases, with 14 bases left between them.

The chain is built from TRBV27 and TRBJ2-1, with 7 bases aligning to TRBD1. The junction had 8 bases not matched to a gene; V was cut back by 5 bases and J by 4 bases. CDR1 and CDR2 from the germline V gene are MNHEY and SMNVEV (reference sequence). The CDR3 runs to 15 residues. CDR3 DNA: TGTGCCAGCAGTAAAGGACAGGTGATTTACAATGAGCAGTTCTTC. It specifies CASSKGQVIYNEQFF.

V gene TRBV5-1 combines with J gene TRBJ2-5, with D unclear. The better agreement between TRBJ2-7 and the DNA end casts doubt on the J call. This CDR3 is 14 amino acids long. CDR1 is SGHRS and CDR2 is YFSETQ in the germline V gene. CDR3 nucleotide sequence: TGCGCCAGCAGCTATGTAGGAGCCGCCTACGAGCAGTACTTC. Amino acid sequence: CASSYVGAAYEQYF.

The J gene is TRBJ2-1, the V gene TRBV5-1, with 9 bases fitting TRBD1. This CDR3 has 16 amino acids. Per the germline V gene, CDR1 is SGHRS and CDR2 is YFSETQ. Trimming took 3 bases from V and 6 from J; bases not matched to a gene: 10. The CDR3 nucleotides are TGCGCCAGCAGCTCCTCCGGGACAGGGACTTTCAATGAGCAGTTCTTC. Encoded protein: CASSSSGTGTFNEQFF.

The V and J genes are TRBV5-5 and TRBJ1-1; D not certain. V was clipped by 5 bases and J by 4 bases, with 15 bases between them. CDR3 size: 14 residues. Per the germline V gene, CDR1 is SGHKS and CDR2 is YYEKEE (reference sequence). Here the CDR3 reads CASRPAGLGTEAFF. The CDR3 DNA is TGTGCCAGCAGGCCCGCAGGCTTGGGCACTGAAGCTTTCTTT.

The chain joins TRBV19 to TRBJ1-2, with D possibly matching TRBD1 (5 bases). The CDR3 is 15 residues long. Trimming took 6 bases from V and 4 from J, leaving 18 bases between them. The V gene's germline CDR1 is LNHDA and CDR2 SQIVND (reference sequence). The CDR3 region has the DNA TGTGCCAGTAGACCCGGGACTCTATTTGCCTATGGCTACACCTTC. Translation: CASRPGTLFAYGYTF.

In DNA, the CDR3 is TGTGCCAGCAGCCCGGACAGATGGTATTCACCCCTCCACTTT. Translating it yields CASSPDRWYSPLHF. The chain combines TRBV9 with TRBJ1-6; D might be TRBD1 (6 bases). The CDR3 spans 14 residues. Germline loops: CDR1 SGDLS, CDR2 YYNGEE. Trimming left V 4 bases short and J 8 bases short, with 13 bases between.

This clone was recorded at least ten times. CDR3 protein: CASSEVAGQGIDGYTF. The CDR3 nucleotides read TGTGCCAGCAGTGAAGTGGCGGGACAGGGGATAGATGGCTACACCTTC. The V and J genes are TRBV6-4 and TRBJ1-2; TRBD1 matches at 10 bases. The V segment lost 3 bases and the J segment 6 bases; nucleotides outside the gene matches: 10. Germline-derived CDR1 and CDR2 are MRHNA and SNTAGT. The CDR3 spans 16 residues.

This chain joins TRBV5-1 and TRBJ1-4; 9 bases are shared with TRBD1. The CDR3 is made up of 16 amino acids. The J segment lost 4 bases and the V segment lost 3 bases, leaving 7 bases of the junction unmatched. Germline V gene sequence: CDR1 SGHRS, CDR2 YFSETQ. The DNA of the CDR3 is TGCGCCAGCAGCTCGGGACAGGGAGAGCGTAATGAAAAACTGTTTTTT. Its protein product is CASSSGQGERNEKLFF.

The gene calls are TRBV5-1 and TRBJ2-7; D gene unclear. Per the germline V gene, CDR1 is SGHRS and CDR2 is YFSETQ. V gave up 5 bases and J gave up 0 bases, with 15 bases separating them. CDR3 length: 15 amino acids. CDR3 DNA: TGCGCCAGCAGTGCCGCCCCCACAGCCTCCTACGAGCAGTACTTC. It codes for CASSAAPTASYEQYF.

The CDR3 protein is CASSIEYRAGMAGANVLTF. The CDR3, as DNA: TGTGCCAGTAGTATAGAATACAGGGCGGGTATGGCTGGGGCCAACGTCCTGACTTTC. The chain joins TRBV19 to TRBJ2-6; D is possibly TRBD1 (6 bases). This CDR3 contains 19 residues. CDR1 and CDR2 (germline): LNHDA, SQIVND (reference sequence). Trimming removed 0 bases from V and 2 bases from J, with 17 bases in between.

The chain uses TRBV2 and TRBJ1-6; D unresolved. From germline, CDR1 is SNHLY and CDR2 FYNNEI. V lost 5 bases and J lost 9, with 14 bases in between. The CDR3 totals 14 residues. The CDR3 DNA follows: TGTGCCAGCAGTCGGGTGGGTAACGTTTCACCCCTCCACTTT. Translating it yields CASSRVGNVSPLHF. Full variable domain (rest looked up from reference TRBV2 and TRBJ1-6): EPEVTQTPSHQVTQMGQEVILRCVPISNHLYFYWYRQILGQKVEFLVSFYNNEISEKSEIFDDQFSVERPDGSNFTLKIRSTKLEDSAMYFCASSRVGNVSPLHFGNGTRLTVT.

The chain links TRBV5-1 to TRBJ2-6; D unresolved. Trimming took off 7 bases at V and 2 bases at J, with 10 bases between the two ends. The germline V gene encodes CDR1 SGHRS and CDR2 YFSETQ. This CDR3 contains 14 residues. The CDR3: CASRESTGANVLTF. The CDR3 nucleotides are TGCGCCAGCCGAGAAAGTACTGGGGCCAACGTCCTGACTTTC.

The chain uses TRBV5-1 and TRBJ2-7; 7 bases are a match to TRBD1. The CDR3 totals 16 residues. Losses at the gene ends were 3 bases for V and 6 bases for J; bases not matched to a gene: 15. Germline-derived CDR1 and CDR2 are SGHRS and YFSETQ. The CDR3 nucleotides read TGCGCCAGCAGCTCCCTGTCCGGGACAGAGAACTCCGAGCAGTACTTC. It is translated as CASSSLSGTENSEQYF. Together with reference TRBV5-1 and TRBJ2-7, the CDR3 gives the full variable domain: KAGVTQTPRYLIKTRGQQVTLSCSPISGHRSVSWYQQTPGQGLQFLFEYFSETQRNKGNFPGRFSGRQFSNSRSEMNVSTLELGDSALYLCASSSLSGTENSEQYFGPGTRLTVT.

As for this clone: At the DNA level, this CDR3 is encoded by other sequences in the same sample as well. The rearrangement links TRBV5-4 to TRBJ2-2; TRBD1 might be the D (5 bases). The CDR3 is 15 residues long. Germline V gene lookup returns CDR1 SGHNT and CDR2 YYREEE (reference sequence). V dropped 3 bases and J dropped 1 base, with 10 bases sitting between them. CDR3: CASSSGTGNTGELFF. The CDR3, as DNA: TGTGCCAGCAGCTCCGGCACAGGGAACACCGGGGAGCTGTTTTTT.

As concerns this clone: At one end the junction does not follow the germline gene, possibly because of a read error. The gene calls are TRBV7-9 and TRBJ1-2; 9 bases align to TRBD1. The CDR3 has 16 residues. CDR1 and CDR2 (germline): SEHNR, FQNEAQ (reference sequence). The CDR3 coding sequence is TGTTCCAGCAGACGTGCACAGGGGGCCTCGAACTATGGCTACACCTTC. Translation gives CSSRRAQGASNYGYTF.

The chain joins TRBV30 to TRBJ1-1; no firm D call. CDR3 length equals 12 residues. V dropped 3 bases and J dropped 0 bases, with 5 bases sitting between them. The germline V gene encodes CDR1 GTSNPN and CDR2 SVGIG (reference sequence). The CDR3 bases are TGTGCCTGGAGCCCAATGAACACTGAAGCTTTCTTT. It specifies CAWSPMNTEAFF.

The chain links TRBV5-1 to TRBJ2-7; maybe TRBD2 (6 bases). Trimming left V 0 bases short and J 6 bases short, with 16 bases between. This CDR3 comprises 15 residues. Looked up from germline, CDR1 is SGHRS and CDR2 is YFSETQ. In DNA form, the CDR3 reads TGCGCCAGCAGCTTGGACGGCGGGGTGTCCCTCGAGCAGTACTTC. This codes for CASSLDGGVSLEQYF.

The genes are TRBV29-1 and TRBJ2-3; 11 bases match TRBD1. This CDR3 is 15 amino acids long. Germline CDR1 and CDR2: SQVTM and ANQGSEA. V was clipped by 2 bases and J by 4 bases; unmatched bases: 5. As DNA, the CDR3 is TGCAGCGTTGAAAGGACAGGGGGCACGTCAGATACGCAGTATTTT. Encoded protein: CSVERTGGTSDTQYF.

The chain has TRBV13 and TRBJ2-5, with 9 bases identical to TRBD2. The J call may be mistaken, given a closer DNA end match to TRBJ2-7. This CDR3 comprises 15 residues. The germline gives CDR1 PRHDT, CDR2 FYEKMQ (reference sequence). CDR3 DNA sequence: TGTGCCAGCAGCTTATCGCTAGCGGGGTCCTACGAGCAGTACTTC. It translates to CASSLSLAGSYEQYF.

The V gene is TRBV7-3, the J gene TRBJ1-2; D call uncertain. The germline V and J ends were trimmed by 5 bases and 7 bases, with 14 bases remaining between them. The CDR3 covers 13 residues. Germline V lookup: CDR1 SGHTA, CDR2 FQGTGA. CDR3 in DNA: TGTGCCAGCAGCCACTCGGAGGGAGGTGGCTACACCTTC. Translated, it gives CASSHSEGGGYTF.

DNA of the CDR3: TGTGCCAGTAGTATTCTCCCAGCGGGGGGCAATGAGCAGTTCTTC. It translates to CASSILPAGGNEQFF. J is TRBJ2-1 and V is TRBV19; 9 nucleotides align to TRBD2. Germline V gene data show CDR1 as LNHDA and CDR2 as SQIVND (reference sequence). This CDR3 contains 15 residues. J was trimmed by 6 bases and V by 3 bases; bases with no gene match: 6.

CDR3 sequence reads: CASSDRTSGGYNNEQFF. CDR3 nucleotide sequence: TGTGCCAGCAGTGACAGGACTAGCGGGGGGTATAACAATGAGCAGTTCTTC. This chain links TRBV6-1 with TRBJ2-1; TRBD2 agrees at 14 bases. Germline V CDR1 and CDR2: MNHNS, SASEGT. Trimming at V came to 3 bases and at J to 5 bases, leaving 6 bases not matched to a gene. CDR3 size: 17 residues.

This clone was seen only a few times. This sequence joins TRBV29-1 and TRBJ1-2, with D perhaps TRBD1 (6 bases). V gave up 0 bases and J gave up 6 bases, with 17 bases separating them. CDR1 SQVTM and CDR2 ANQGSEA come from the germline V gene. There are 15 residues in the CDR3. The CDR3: CSVEDSSLTGHGYTF. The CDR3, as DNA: TGCAGCGTTGAAGACTCGTCTCTCACAGGGCATGGCTACACCTTC.

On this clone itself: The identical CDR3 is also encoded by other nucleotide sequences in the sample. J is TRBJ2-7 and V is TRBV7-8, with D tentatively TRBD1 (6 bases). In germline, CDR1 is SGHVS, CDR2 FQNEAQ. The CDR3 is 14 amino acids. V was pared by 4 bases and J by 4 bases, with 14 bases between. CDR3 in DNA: TGTGCCAGCAGCTCCCGGCAGGGGATGTACGAGCAGTACTTC. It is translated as CASSSRQGMYEQYF.

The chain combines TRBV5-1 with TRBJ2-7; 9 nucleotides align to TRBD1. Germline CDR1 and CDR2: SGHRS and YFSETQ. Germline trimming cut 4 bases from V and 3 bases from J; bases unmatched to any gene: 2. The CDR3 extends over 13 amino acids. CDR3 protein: CASSTGQGYEQYF. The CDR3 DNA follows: TGCGCCAGCAGCACGGGACAGGGCTACGAGCAGTACTTC. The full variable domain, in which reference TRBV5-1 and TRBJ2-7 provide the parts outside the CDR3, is KAGVTQTPRYLIKTRGQQVTLSCSPISGHRSVSWYQQTPGQGLQFLFEYFSETQRNKGNFPGRFSGRQFSNSRSEMNVSTLELGDSALYLCASSTGQGYEQYFGPGTRLTVT.

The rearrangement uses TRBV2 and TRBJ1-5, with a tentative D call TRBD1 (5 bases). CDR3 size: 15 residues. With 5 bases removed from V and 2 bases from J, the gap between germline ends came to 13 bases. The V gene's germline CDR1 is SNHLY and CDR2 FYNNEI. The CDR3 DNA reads TGTGCCAGCAGTCAGGACACCAGGGGCAATCAGCCCCAGCATTTT. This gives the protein CASSQDTRGNQPQHF.

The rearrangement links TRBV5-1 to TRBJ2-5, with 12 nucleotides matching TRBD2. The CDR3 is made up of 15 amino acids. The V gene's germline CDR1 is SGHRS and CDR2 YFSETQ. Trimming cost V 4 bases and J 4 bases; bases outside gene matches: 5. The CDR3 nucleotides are TGCGCCAGCAGCCCGGTGGGACTAGCGGGAGAGACCCAGTACTTC. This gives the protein CASSPVGLAGETQYF.

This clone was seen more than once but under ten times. The CDR3 reads CASSERRTVNEQFF. The CDR3 nucleotides read TGTGCCAGCAGCGAAAGGCGGACAGTTAATGAGCAGTTCTTC. The genes are TRBV2 and TRBJ2-1, with a weak D call TRBD1 (6 bases). CDR3 length equals 14 residues. V dropped 6 bases and J dropped 7 bases, with 16 bases sitting between them. CDR1 is SNHLY and CDR2 is FYNNEI in the germline V gene. The variable domain in full, completed from reference TRBV2 and TRBJ2-1, reads EPEVTQTPSHQVTQMGQEVILRCVPISNHLYFYWYRQILGQKVEFLVSFYNNEISEKSEIFDDQFSVERPDGSNFTLKIRSTKLEDSAMYFCASSERRTVNEQFFGPGTRLTVL.